Each of the 20 T cell receptor beta chains below was sequenced from the same sample in a study of cytomegalovirus exposure and HLA in healthy donors. The PCR had 60 Vbeta and 13 Jbeta primers. The data were produced by immunoSEQ multiplex PCR, yet TCRdb's version contains in-frame clones alone and is incomplete. The table has approximately 280,000 clones, 80% to 90% seen once; the top ten hold 2% to 3%. Input material: PBMCs. Receptor source: a woman under 30 in good health and CMV-seronegative.

The chain combines TRBV5-1 with TRBJ2-5, with 7 bases lining up with TRBD1. The last part of the DNA fits TRBJ2-7 better; the J call may be wrong. Germline lookup yields CDR1 SGHRS and CDR2 YFSETQ. This CDR3 comprises 13 residues. CDR3 nucleotide sequence: TGCGCCAGCAGCTGGACAGGTTCCTACGAGCAGTACTTC. This sequence encodes CASSWTGSYEQYF.

The CDR3 region is CAISQGYGYTF. The DNA of the CDR3 is TGTGCCATCAGTCAGGGGTATGGCTACACCTTC. This sequence joins TRBV10-3 and TRBJ1-2, with a tentative D call TRBD1 (6 bases). The ends were cut back, 5 bases at V and 5 bases at J, with 6 bases in the middle. The CDR3 is 11 residues long. CDR1 and CDR2 (germline): ENHRY, SYGVKD.

The chain is built from TRBV5-1 and TRBJ2-7; a possible D gene is TRBD1 (5 bases). This CDR3 has 17 residues. The germline V gene has CDR1 SGHRS and CDR2 YFSETQ. Deletions cut 3 bases from V and 4 bases from J, with 23 bases between. The CDR3 sequence is CASSSALIPGKWYEQYF. In nucleotides, the CDR3 is TGCGCCAGCAGCTCAGCTCTTATTCCAGGGAAGTGGTACGAGCAGTACTTC.

The rearrangement uses TRBV6-1 and TRBJ2-5; no clear D gene. CDR3 length: 13 amino acids. Trimming pared 7 bases from V and 4 bases from J, leaving 13 bases between. The V gene's germline CDR1 is MNHNS and CDR2 SASEGT. CDR3 sequence: CASMRSAVETQYF. Here the CDR3 DNA reads TGTGCCAGCATGAGGTCCGCGGTAGAGACCCAGTACTTC.

The rearrangement uses TRBV4-1 and TRBJ2-1; D ambiguous. V lost 2 bases and J lost 7, with 12 bases in between. The CDR3 sequence is 14 residues long. CDR1 MGHRA and CDR2 YSYEKL come from the germline V gene. The chain's CDR3 is CASSQISARNEQFF. The CDR3 bases are TGCGCCAGCAGCCAAATCTCGGCGCGGAATGAGCAGTTCTTC.

CDR3 loop: CASSVHVGQGNTEAFF. The CDR3 region has the DNA TGCGCCAGCAGCGTTCACGTCGGACAGGGGAACACTGAAGCTTTCTTT. The rearrangement uses TRBV5-1 and TRBJ1-1, with 8 nucleotides matching TRBD1. V gave up 4 bases and J gave up 1 base; unmatched junction bases: 9. Germline lookup yields CDR1 SGHRS and CDR2 YFSETQ. This CDR3 contains 16 residues.

In this sample, this clone turned up once. The chain links TRBV21-1 to TRBJ2-5; the table calls TRBD2, which could not be checked here. TRBV21-1 is deemed a pseudogene. This CDR3 is 12 amino acids long. CDR3 amino acids: CASRRRQETQYF. CDR3 nucleotides: TGTGCCAGCAGACGGCGGCAAGAGACCCAGTACTTC.

The rearrangement joins TRBV2 to TRBJ1-2; perhaps TRBD1 as D (6 bases). CDR3 size: 13 residues. With 7 bases removed from V and 10 bases from J, the gap between germline ends came to 19 bases. The germline V gene encodes CDR1 SNHLY and CDR2 FYNNEI. CDR3 coding DNA: TGTGCCAGCACCCTCTCTGGACAGACTATCTACACCTTC. Protein product: CASTLSGQTIYTF.

This clone has just a few counts. V gene TRBV27 combines with J gene TRBJ1-1; 8 nucleotides align to TRBD1. Germline V CDR1 and CDR2: MNHEY, SMNVEV (reference sequence). The V segment lost 1 base and the J segment 0 bases; nucleotides outside the gene matches: 4. This CDR3 has 16 residues. The CDR3 spells CASSLYQGAVNTEAFF. CDR3 bases: TGTGCCAGCAGTTTATACCAGGGGGCGGTGAACACTGAAGCTTTCTTT.

The chain joins TRBV7-9 to TRBJ1-2; possible D gene TRBD1, 6 bases. Trimming left V 8 bases short and J 6 bases short, with 10 bases between. Germline lookup yields CDR1 SEHNR and CDR2 FQNEAQ (reference sequence). The CDR3 consists of 11 residues. The CDR3: CASATGNGYTF. The CDR3 DNA follows: TGTGCCAGCGCCACAGGGAATGGCTACACCTTC. Supplemented by reference TRBV7-9 and TRBJ1-2, the full variable domain reads DTGVSQNPRHKITKRGQNVTFRCDPISEHNRLYWYRQTLGQGPEFLTYFQNEAQLEKSRLLSDRFSAERPKGSFSTLEIQRTEQGDSAMYLCASATGNGYTFGSGTRLTVV.

The genes are TRBV5-8 and TRBJ1-2; the D is unclear. This CDR3 is built from 15 residues. V was cut by 4 bases and J by 3 bases, with 16 bases left in between. Germline-derived CDR1 and CDR2 are SGHTS and YDEGEE. The CDR3 loop is CASSHPTREDYGYTF. As DNA, the CDR3 is TGTGCCAGCAGCCATCCCACGAGAGAGGACTATGGCTACACCTTC.

Remarks on this clone: Other nucleotide sequences from this sample produce the same CDR3. This chain links TRBV5-1 with TRBJ2-5, with 9 bases fitting TRBD1. Germline V lookup: CDR1 SGHRS, CDR2 YFSETQ. The V segment lost 0 bases and the J segment 2 bases; nucleotides outside the gene matches: 2. CDR3 size: 15 residues. Here the CDR3 DNA reads TGCGCCAGCAGCTTGGGGGACAGGGTGCAAGAGACCCAGTACTTC. It yields the protein CASSLGDRVQETQYF.

To note about this clone: A junction end diverges from the germline sequence, so it may reflect a read error. The V call is TRBV7-9, the J call TRBJ1-1; tentatively, D is TRBD1 (5 bases). The CDR3 contains 15 residues. Germline CDR1 is SEHNR and CDR2 is FQNEAQ (reference sequence). The CDR3 loop is CSSSPDPQGRAEAFF. In nucleotides, the CDR3 is TGTTCCAGCAGCCCGGACCCCCAGGGTAGGGCTGAAGCTTTCTTT.

The CDR3 DNA follows: TGTGCCAGCTCACCGCGGAGTATCTTGGATGGCTACACCTTC. The encoded protein is CASSPRSILDGYTF. The chain has TRBV18 and TRBJ1-2; unclear D gene. Between the trimmed V and J ends, which lost 3 bases and 6 bases, there was a span of 14 bases. Germline V gene sequence: CDR1 KGHSH, CDR2 LQKENI. The CDR3 covers 14 residues.

This chain connects TRBV6-5 to TRBJ1-6; the D is unclear. Trimming took off 6 bases at V and 6 bases at J, with 15 bases between the two ends. The CDR3 is 15 amino acids. Germline CDR1 MNHEY, CDR2 SVGAGI. CDR3 sequence (DNA): TGTGCCAGCAGCCTTAGAGAGAATCCTAATTCACCCCTCCACTTT. Residues: CASSLRENPNSPLHF.

The CDR3 sequence is CAISPGDQPQHF. The CDR3 nucleotides are TGTGCCATCAGCCCAGGGGATCAGCCCCAGCATTTT. V usage is TRBV10-3 and J usage is TRBJ1-5, with D perhaps TRBD1 (6 bases). Germline CDR1 and CDR2: ENHRY and SYGVKD. The V gene lost 6 bases and the J gene lost 5 bases, with 8 bases spanning the gap. The CDR3 totals 12 residues.

The chain couples TRBV10-3 to TRBJ1-1; the D is unclear. CDR3 length: 16 residues. The ends were cut back, 0 bases at V and 0 bases at J, with 11 bases in the middle. Germline V CDR1 and CDR2: ENHRY, SYGVKD. The CDR3 sequence: CAISESTQLMNTEAFF. In nucleotides, the CDR3 is TGTGCCATCAGTGAGTCGACACAGCTCATGAACACTGAAGCTTTCTTT.

The rearrangement uses TRBV7-6 and TRBJ2-5; D is unresolved. This CDR3 contains 14 residues. Trimming took off 4 bases at V and 2 bases at J, with 11 bases between the two ends. From germline, CDR1 is SGHVS and CDR2 FNYEAQ. CDR3 amino acids: CASSSTPQQETQYF. CDR3 nucleotides: TGTGCCAGCAGCTCCACACCCCAACAAGAGACCCAGTACTTC.

The rearrangement links TRBV15 to TRBJ2-3; a weak D match, TRBD1 (5 bases). The CDR3 totals 14 residues. V lost 3 bases to trimming and J lost 4 bases, with 11 bases between them. Germline V gene lookup returns CDR1 LNHNV and CDR2 YYDKDF (reference sequence). Here the CDR3 reads CATSRAGYSDTQYF. In DNA, the CDR3 is TGTGCCACCAGCAGGGCAGGGTACTCAGATACGCAGTATTTT.

This sequence joins TRBV6-5 and TRBJ2-7; TRBD1 aligns across 7 bases. The germline V gene has CDR1 MNHEY and CDR2 SVGAGI. This CDR3 region has 15 residues. V trimming: 6 bases; J trimming: 3 bases; junction bases outside the gene matches: 11. CDR3 sequence reads: CASRKTGAQDYEQYF. The DNA of the CDR3 is TGTGCCAGCAGGAAAACAGGGGCCCAGGACTACGAGCAGTACTTC.